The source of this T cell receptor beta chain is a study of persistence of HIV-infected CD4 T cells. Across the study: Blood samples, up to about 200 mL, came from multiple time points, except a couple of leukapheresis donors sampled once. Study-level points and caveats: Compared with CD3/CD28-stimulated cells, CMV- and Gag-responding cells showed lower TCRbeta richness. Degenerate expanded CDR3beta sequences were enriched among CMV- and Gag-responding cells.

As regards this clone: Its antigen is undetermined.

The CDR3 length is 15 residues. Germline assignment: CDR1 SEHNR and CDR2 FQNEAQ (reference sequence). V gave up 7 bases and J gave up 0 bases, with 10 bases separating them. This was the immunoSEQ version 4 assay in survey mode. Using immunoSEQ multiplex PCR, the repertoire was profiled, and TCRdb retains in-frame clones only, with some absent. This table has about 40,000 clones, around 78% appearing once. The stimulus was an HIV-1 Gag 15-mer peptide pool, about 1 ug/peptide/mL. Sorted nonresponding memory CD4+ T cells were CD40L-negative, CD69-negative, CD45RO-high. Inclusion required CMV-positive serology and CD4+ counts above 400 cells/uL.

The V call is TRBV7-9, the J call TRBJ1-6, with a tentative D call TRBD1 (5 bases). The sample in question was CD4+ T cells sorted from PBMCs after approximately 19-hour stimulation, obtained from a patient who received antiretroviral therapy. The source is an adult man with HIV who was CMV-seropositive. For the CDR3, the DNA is TGTGCCAGCAATCGACAGAGCTCCTATAATTCACCCCTCCACTTT. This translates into CASNRQSSYNSPLHF.